The T cell receptor beta chain described here comes from a study of blood T cell repertoires in COVID-19 (dated by TCRdb to about 2020). For the wider study: The collaborator samples originated in the United States, Italy and Spain and spanned the acute and convalescent phases of COVID-19. The repertoires were made available in a free public database intended to serve as a resource for research on the immune response to SARS-CoV-2. Where HLA class I and class II types were available, the types were taken from metadata supplied by the sample provider, not from assay-based typing. The sample metadata nearly always contained a de-identified subject ID, COVID-19 status, age in years and sex. The samples were drawn from the first 160 participants of the ongoing ImmuneRACE study and from 1,254 subjects provided by 6 global collaborators. The material from the prospective study consisted of cDNA or gDNA derived from T cells, B-cell-depleted T cells, or PBMCs. The dataset comprised deeply sampled blood TCRbeta repertoires from subjects exposed to, actively infected with, or recovered from COVID-19. General study outcomes and caveats: The quantity of clinical and demographic metadata differed by source and by participant and was supplied without curation.

The immunoSEQ Assay, a bias-controlled multiplex PCR, was used to amplify TCRbeta CDR3 regions from genomic DNA. The study's processing was this. Within the assay, amplification of reference gene primers was used to estimate how many nucleated cells each sample contained. To quantify the absolute abundance of each unique TCRbeta CDR3 rearrangement, sequence reads were collapsed and filtered. For each sample, productive Simpson clonality was calculated as the square root of Simpson's diversity index across productive rearrangements. Entries here come from immuneACCESS through TCRdb and include only in-frame sequences with V and J called. Some clones fail to appear in such tables; in the studies checked, an unresolved V gene covers under half of the shortfall, and the cause of the remainder is unknown. V, J and clone size are taken as reported in that table, and D and trimming were inferred from the DNA itself. The sample table lists over 200,000 clones, roughly 84% of them with a count of one. The ten largest clones take up 1.9% of the sample.

A note on this clone: Its antigen remains undetermined. Within one base of it there is no much larger clone, and no base qualities were kept.

Whole blood was collected in K2EDTA tubes by collaborating institutions according to the institutions' own protocols. For TCRbeta analysis, collaborators shipped samples in one of three forms: frozen whole blood, isolated PBMCs, or DNA extracted from either of those sample types. The CDR3, from cysteine to phenylalanine, totals 14 residues. Only the CDR3 DNA stays, 42 bases, in frame from base 1. After removal of 0 bases from V and 4 bases from J, the junction retains 2 bases not matched to a gene. Taken from the germline V gene, the CDR1 and CDR2 loops are MNHEY and SVGAGI. In this chain, TRBV6-5 is recombined with TRBJ1-2, and TRBD1 matches 7 of the central bases. The receptor's source is a man in his forties with active or convalescent COVID-19. The specimen sequenced was peripheral blood. The encoded CDR3 is CASSYSGQIYGYTF. The nucleotide sequence reads as follows: TGTGCCAGCAGTTACTCGGGACAGATCTATGGCTACACCTTC.